The T cell receptor (beta chain) under discussion was sequenced for a study of glioma-infiltrating T cells. Note on this clonotype: Its target is not known. Possible read error: a much larger clone is one base away.

Amplification of TCR alpha and beta CDR3 regions from RNA used iRepertoire nested multiplex PCR. Input was 100-400 ng of tissue mRNA or PBMC total RNA. TCRdb reanalysed the multiplex PCR reads using MiXCR and keeps one entry per CDR3 protein. Found here are approximately 110,000 distinct CDR3 sequences, around a quarter of them singletons; the top ten hold under 45%. Germline CDR1 is KGHDR and CDR2 is SFDVKD. CDR3 size: 16 residues. Study-wide findings and caveats: Tissue-blood divergence was below expectation in non-neoplastic patients, above in gliomas. Only very few CDR3 sequences appeared in both tissue and blood.

This receptor was identified in a human donor with low-grade glioma or glioblastoma, undergoing nonglioma brain surgery, or in good health (not recorded which). V gene TRBV24-1 combines with J gene TRBJ2-7; D tentatively reads TRBD1 or TRBD2 (6 bases each). Input material: glioma tissue, nonneoplastic brain tissue, or PBMCs (not recorded which). CDR3 loop: CSTSETGTSGGREQYF. The CDR3, as DNA: TGTTCCACCAGTGAAACCGGGACATCCGGGGGTCGCGAGCAGTACTTC.